This T cell receptor beta chain was obtained from a study of T cells expressing NK-cell markers. Details on this clonotype: As yet, its antigen is unknown.

With UMIs, 5'RACE template switching was used to make TCR beta cDNA. TCRdb reanalyzed the 5' RACE reads and collapses them to one entry per CDR3 protein, without DNA. This sample lists some 600,000 distinct CDR3 sequences; its ten largest clones have approximately 3.6%. Regarding the study as a whole: The leading position in the CD3+CD56-NKG2C+ fraction of four donors also went to these clonotypes.

The TCR comes from a man aged 18 to 30 in good health. Sequencing was carried out using blood T cells: a sorted CD56 or NKG2C T cell subset, CD4+ or CD8+ T cells, or bulk PBMC T cells (not recorded which).

CDR3: CASRGQGTFPGANVLTF. The rearrangement links TRBV5-6 to TRBJ2-6; absent DNA, TCRdb's TRBD1 call cannot be checked. CDR3 size: 17 residues. CDR1 is SGHDT and CDR2 is YYEEEE in the germline V gene.